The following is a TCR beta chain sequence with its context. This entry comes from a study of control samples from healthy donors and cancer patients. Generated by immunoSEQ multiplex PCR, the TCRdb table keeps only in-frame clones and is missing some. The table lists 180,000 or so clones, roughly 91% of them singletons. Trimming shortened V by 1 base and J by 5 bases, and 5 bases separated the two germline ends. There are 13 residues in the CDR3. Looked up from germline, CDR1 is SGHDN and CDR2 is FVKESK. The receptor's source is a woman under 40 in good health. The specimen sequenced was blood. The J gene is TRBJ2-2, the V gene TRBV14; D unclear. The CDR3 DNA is TGTGCCAGCAGCCAAGTCCTGACCGGGGAGCTGTTTTTT. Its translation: CASSQVLTGELFF.